The present TCR beta chain was sequenced within a study of blood T cell repertoires in COVID-19. Repertoires were generated with immunoSEQ multiplex PCR, while TCRdb's copy carries only in-frame clones and drops some. The sample gives about 320,000 clones, over 70% of which show up once; 5% is in the top ten. CDR1 KGHSH and CDR2 LQKENI come from the germline V gene. V lost 5 bases to trimming and J lost 0 bases; unmatched junction nucleotides: 7. This CDR3 has 16 amino acids. The rearrangement uses TRBV18 and TRBJ1-1; 9 nucleotides agree with TRBD1. This clonotype was sampled from a man aged 25-45 years who had recovered from COVID-19. Sequencing input: PBMCs or T cells enriched from blood (not recorded which). CDR3 bases: TGTGCCAGCTCAAGCGGACAGGGGACCCTGAACACTGAAGCTTTCTTT. It is translated as CASSSGQGTLNTEAFF. The whole variable domain, remainder taken from reference TRBV18 and TRBJ1-1, is NAGVMQNPRHLVRRRGQEARLRCSPMKGHSHVYWYRQLPEEGLKFMVYLQKENIIDESGMPKERFSAEFPKEGPSILRIQQVVRGDSAAYFCASSSGQGTLNTEAFFGQGTRLTVV.